This T cell receptor beta chain is drawn from a study of cytomegalovirus exposure and HLA in healthy donors listed by TCRdb under 2017. At the level of the whole study: According to an earlier analysis of 587 of the donors, roughly 180 million T cells yielded roughly 100 million unique TCR beta sequences and about 300 Gb of sequence data. In an earlier analysis of 500 to 650 of the donors, high-throughput TCR beta sequencing was used to judge whether each TCR beta V gene segment behaved as functional or pseudogenic. A later analysis re-analyzed previously published TCR beta repertoires from roughly 600 donors and added high-resolution HLA genotyping to study TCR occurrence patterns. Using immunosequencing, the study profiled T cell repertoires from 550 to 750 subjects and related those repertoires to cytomegalovirus serostatus. The study aimed to test whether cataloging public T cell receptors could reveal signatures of past pathogen exposure. Genome-wide SNP genotypes for about 65% of the roughly 670 donors were used in a later genetic analysis, which treated that subset as a discovery cohort. Among 300 to 450 genotyped donors of the cohort, an average of roughly 240,000 unique TCR beta nucleotide sequences were sequenced per donor, approximately 20% of them non-productive. Class I and class II HLA loci were covered by the typing at four-digit resolution. Among the roughly 400 genotyped donors, roughly 80% belonged to the genetic ancestry cluster associated with self-reported Caucasian donors. Alongside the repertoire data, information on donor age, sex, ethnicity and CMV serostatus was compiled. Every discovery cohort repertoire had been produced on one sequencing platform. Typing coverage varied by locus: 629-630 donors for A, B, C, DRB1 and DQB1; roughly 520 for DQA1; about 590 for DPA1; around 450 for DPB1. High-throughput TCR immunosequencing, statistical association of individual TCRs with disease status, and machine learning were combined to predict cytomegalovirus infection status. Roughly 300 gigabases of sequencing data and 70 million to 100 million unique TCR sequences made up an early release that covered approximately 700 HLA-typed donors. Along with the roughly 670-subject first cohort, a separate validation cohort of around 120 different subjects was used. In the later analysis, no new phenotypic data were used to find candidate immune exposures; instead, reliance was placed on TCR beta sequences and their occurrence across donors. Roughly 5 DR-DQ haplotypes were handled as single units for association and clustering because linkage in the cohort was strong.

The cohort comprised hundreds of healthy bone marrow donors. Cohort members were all nominally healthy when sampled, although unrecorded immune exposures were likely present. The donor was CMV seronegative and was included in the group of a few hundred seronegative cohort members. Each donor provided a peripheral blood sample, and peripheral blood mononuclear cells were used for TCR beta sequencing. Genomic DNA was extracted from the blood cell samples with the Qiagen DNeasy Blood Extraction Kit. Library preparation employed the immunoSEQ multiplex PCR assay. A mixture of 60 forward primers for TCR Vbeta segments and 13 reverse primers for TCR Jbeta segments was used in the multiplex PCR. The CDR3 region of rearranged TCR beta genes was amplified from genomic DNA with a multiplex PCR assay. The amplified TCR beta libraries were sequenced on the Illumina HiSeq System as 87-base-pair reads. Turning to the authors' computational methods: Across the 500 to 700 repertoires, a later analysis counted 60 million to 90 million unique TCR beta chains, around 10 million of which were shared by at least two donors. A nearest-neighbor algorithm error-corrected the raw reads and collapsed the reads into unique sequences, merging closely related sequences to remove PCR and sequencing errors. V, D and J gene segments were assigned by aligning CDR3 sequences to IMGT reference sequences. For a sequence to be retained, a match of at least six nucleotides was required to both a V gene segment and a J gene segment. Rearrangements were called productive when the CDR3 lacked stop codons and stayed in frame with V and J; all others were non-productive. CDR3 was defined by IMGT convention, running from the second conserved V-encoded cysteine to the conserved J-encoded phenylalanine. The earlier analysis of a few hundred of the donors excluded sequences that lacked an unambiguous match to a single V gene segment. An earlier analysis of a few hundred of the donors called V segments functional above 56.7% productive rearrangements and segregating when the between-donor standard deviation exceeded 5%. To diagnose cytomegalovirus status from the catalog of TCR beta chain sequences, a statistical classification framework was built. V and J gene assignment, in a later analysis, came from comparing TCR nucleotide sequences with IMGT/GENE-DB human TR gene sequences. A later analysis assigned CDR3 sequences and most-parsimonious VDJ recombination scenarios with the TCRdist pipeline. In a later analysis, each TCR beta chain was defined by its CDR3 amino acid sequence together with its V-gene family, and reads without a unique V-gene family were excluded. To address suspected cross-contamination and a sequencing artifact, a later analysis removed 450 to 700 highly shared, low-generation-probability nucleotide sequences. In a later analysis, a clonal expansion index was calculated for each public chain from normalized within-repertoire ranks of inferred template counts. In a later analysis, generation probabilities were computed using a VDJ recombination model fitted to out-of-frame rearrangements, and the results were checked against IGoR. In a later analysis, hypergeometric tests were used to score TCR-TCR, TCR-HLA and TCR-CMV co-occurrence, with a repertoire-size bias correction applied to TCR pairs. A later analysis estimated false discovery rates by permuting HLA or CMV assignments 20 times. In a later analysis, co-occurring TCRs were grouped with DBSCAN, and TCRdist sequence similarity was added when clustering was performed within HLA-allele-positive subsets. Co-occurrence clustering excluded repertoires with fewer than 30,000 or more than 120,000 public chains, plus five with anomalous nucleotide sharing. Held by TCRdb, this immuneACCESS table contains in-frame sequences only and omits some clones. Under half of the omission traces to an unresolved V gene where checked; the cause of the rest is unknown. V and J calls and clone size are as listed in that table; D and trimming were resolved from the DNA. This sample lists around 150,000 clones; around 74% were detected once. The top ten clonotypes cover over 1.1% of the sample.

The germline V gene encodes CDR1 SGDLS and CDR2 YYNGEE. Including cysteine and phenylalanine, the CDR3 has 17 amino acids. Of all the DNA, just the CDR3 is kept, 51 bases in frame from base 1. At the junction V is shortened by 3 bases and J by 0 bases; bases outside the gene matches: 9. The full study reports these points: A group of highly shared sequence variants was considered likely to be a technical artifact of the sequencing pipeline. Sequencing depth was assumed to be roughly uniform across donors in the presence/absence analyses, though that assumption may not hold. A total of fewer than 200 TCR beta chains were listed by the study as associated with cytomegalovirus. A further reported finding was that TCR beta sequences accurately predicted the HLA-A and HLA-B alleles for most subjects in the first cohort. In a later analysis, around 17,000 TCR beta sequences were associated with specific HLA alleles at a false discovery rate of 0.05. Correlated functional status among segregating V segments might be attributable to linkage disequilibrium, but an unknown experimental factor could not be ruled out. In a later analysis, the rate of TCR association differed among HLA loci, with DRB1 alleles having the most associated TCRs and HLA-C alleles having the fewest. Broadly in line with IMGT annotations, most TCR beta V segments showed up in productive rearrangements about 90% or about 30% of the time in an earlier analysis of 450 to 600 of the donors. A later analysis found that HLA-associated TCR beta chains were more clonally expanded and had lower generation probabilities than equally common non-associated chains. In vitro tests confirmed that three of the cytomegalovirus-associated TCR beta chains recognize cytomegalovirus antigens. Because HLA typing was unavailable for some donors at each locus, only the typed subset was used in association tests. Cytomegalovirus status was reported to be diagnosed by the classifier with high specificity and sensitivity in both the original and validation cohorts. The cohort was sequenced for TCR beta chains only, and without alpha or paired-chain data the features that could be detected were limited. Some IMGT-functional V segments, including TRBV6-2 and TRBV6-3, could not be told apart with the 87-base-pair reads, so those segments were excluded. CMV serostatus was the only immune exposure information available for the cohort. Because counts were too low, roughly 17 rarely observed V segments, including chromosome 9 orphons, were left out of the earlier analysis of a few hundred of the donors. According to a later analysis, parvovirus B19, influenza, CMV and Epstein-Barr virus appeared linked to several top co-occurrence clusters. Across donors, most TCR sequences were observed very rarely, whereas some public TCRs were present in many individuals. According to a later analysis, most CMV-associated TCR beta chains appeared to be HLA-restricted, and the HLA associations seemed to be driven largely by CMV exposure. Strong co-occurrence of HLA alleles, especially DR and DQ, made assigning TCR associations to individual alleles difficult. The authors suggested that the approach could potentially be generalized to other disease states and immunological phenotypes. In a later genetic analysis, fewer N-insertions in productive TCRs were reported among donors in an Asian-associated ancestry cluster than the roughly 710-donor mean. V-gene and J-gene trimming of TCR beta chains was associated with a missense DCLRE1C variant in a later genetic analysis, and the association was replicated in an independent cohort.

For this clone: The target of this receptor is not known. The input lacks base qualities; no much larger clone sits a single base away.

The TCR was taken from a man in his late teens or twenties in good health and CMV-seronegative. The rearranged segments are TRBV9 and TRBJ2-4, and 7 bases in between align with TRBD2. Sequenced input: PBMCs. The CDR3 reads CASSASGTYLAKNIQYF. The nucleotides are TGTGCCAGCAGCGCGAGCGGGACCTATTTAGCCAAAAACATTCAGTACTTC.